One sample yielded the 15 T cell receptor beta chains listed below, sequenced in a study of blood T cell repertoires in COVID-19. The table came from immunoSEQ multiplex PCR; TCRdb's copy has only in-frame clones and leaves some out. This sample has 300,000 to 450,000 clones, with roughly nine tenths found just once. The sequenced sample consisted of PBMCs or T cells enriched from blood (not recorded which). The receptors were gathered from a woman between 25 and 40 years old who had recovered from COVID-19.

The chain carries TRBV27 and TRBJ2-7, with D possibly being TRBD1 (6 bases). The ends were cut back, 4 bases at V and 6 bases at J, with 13 bases in the middle. This CDR3 is built from 13 residues. From germline, CDR1 is MNHEY and CDR2 SMNVEV (reference sequence). Here the CDR3 reads CASSWGPNSEQYF. CDR3 nucleotide sequence: TGTGCCAGCAGTTGGGGGCCGAACAGCGAGCAGTACTTC.

This sequence joins TRBV19 and TRBJ2-3; 9 bases line up with TRBD2. The CDR3 has 18 residues. The V gene's germline CDR1 is LNHDA and CDR2 SQIVND (reference sequence). J was trimmed by 1 base and V by 6 bases; bases with no gene match: 14. CDR3 region: CASRKVAGGPLGTDTQYF. The CDR3 nucleotides read TGTGCCAGTAGAAAGGTGGCGGGGGGGCCTCTCGGCACAGATACGCAGTATTTT.

The rearrangement links TRBV6-5 to TRBJ2-7; 8 bases line up with TRBD1. This CDR3 has 15 amino acids. V lost 6 bases to trimming and J lost 4 bases; unmatched junction nucleotides: 11. Germline V lookup: CDR1 MNHEY, CDR2 SVGAGI. The CDR3 bases are TGTGCCAGCAGCCAATACCGGGACAGGAGTTACGAGCAGTACTTC. Translating gives CASSQYRDRSYEQYF.

The chain carries TRBV29-1 and TRBJ2-7; TRBD1 agrees at 10 bases. CDR3 length: 12 residues. CDR1 and CDR2 (germline): SQVTM, ANQGSEA. V lost 6 bases to trimming and J lost 7 bases; unmatched junction nucleotides: 6. The CDR3 DNA reads TGCAGCGTCCCAGGGACAGGGGATGAGCAGTACTTC. Protein: CSVPGTGDEQYF.

The chain joins TRBV9 to TRBJ1-4, with TRBD1 identical over 10 bases. Germline lookup yields CDR1 SGDLS and CDR2 YYNGEE. J gave up 4 bases and V 3 bases, and 3 bases lay outside the gene matches. The CDR3 has 15 residues. The CDR3 nucleotides are TGTGCCAGCAGCGGGGGACAGGGGTTTAATGAAAAACTGTTTTTT. Its translation is CASSGGQGFNEKLFF.

The J gene is TRBJ1-1, the V gene TRBV13, with 7 nucleotides matching TRBD1. Germline loops: CDR1 PRHDT, CDR2 FYEKMQ (reference sequence). The CDR3 is 12 amino acids. Germline trimming cut 5 bases from V and 8 bases from J; bases unmatched to any gene: 5. DNA of the CDR3: TGTGCCAGCAGCCGAGCAGGGGGGGAAGCTTTCTTT. Its protein is CASSRAGGEAFF.

This chain connects TRBV2 to TRBJ1-5; 7 bases are shared with TRBD1. The CDR3 has 15 amino acids. Germline lookup yields CDR1 SNHLY and CDR2 FYNNEI. The ends lost 6 bases at V and 0 bases at J; junction bases unmatched: 5. CDR3 residues: CASSQTGDSNQPQHF. The CDR3 bases are TGTGCCAGCAGCCAAACAGGGGATAGCAATCAGCCCCAGCATTTT.

CDR3 residues: CASSPERLAANNQPQHF. The DNA of the CDR3 is TGTGCCAGCTCACCAGAGCGGTTGGCGGCCAATAATCAGCCCCAGCATTTT. This chain links TRBV18 with TRBJ1-5; D unclear. CDR1 and CDR2 (germline): KGHSH, LQKENI. The CDR3 contains 17 residues. V lost 2 bases and J 4 bases, leaving 18 bases between the germline ends.

This clone was recorded only once. The chain is built from TRBV15 and TRBJ1-2; TRBD1 might be the D (5 bases). From germline, CDR1 is LNHNV and CDR2 YYDKDF (reference sequence). V shed 0 bases and J shed 4 bases, with 9 bases lying between them. The CDR3 loop spans 14 amino acids. The CDR3 sequence: CATSRDRGGYGYTF. The CDR3 coding sequence is TGTGCCACCAGCAGAGATCGGGGGGGCTATGGCTACACCTTC.

The genes are TRBV9 and TRBJ2-6; weak D call: TRBD1 (5 bases). V was trimmed by 4 bases and J by 0 bases, leaving 8 bases between them. This CDR3 has 15 amino acids. The germline V gene has CDR1 SGDLS and CDR2 YYNGEE. The CDR3 sequence is CASSPQGSGANVLTF. Here the CDR3 DNA reads TGTGCCAGCAGCCCGCAGGGCTCTGGGGCCAACGTCCTGACTTTC.

The CDR3 region has the DNA TGTGCCAGCAGCGAAACGACAGGGAGTAATTCACCCCTCCACTTT. This encodes CASSETTGSNSPLHF. This sequence joins TRBV9 and TRBJ1-6, with 7 bases lining up with TRBD1. Germline CDR1 and CDR2: SGDLS and YYNGEE. This CDR3 contains 15 residues. V was pared by 3 bases and J by 6 bases, with 6 bases of the junction left unmatched.

The chain's CDR3 is CASSADRGQAGYTF. Written as DNA, the CDR3 is TGTGCCAGCAGCGCCGACAGGGGGCAGGCTGGCTACACCTTC. The chain joins TRBV7-9 to TRBJ1-2, with 10 bases lining up with TRBD1. The CDR3 is 14 amino acids. CDR1 is SEHNR and CDR2 is FQNEAQ in the germline V gene (reference sequence). Unmatched junction bases numbered 7, after V lost 5 bases and J lost 7 bases.

V is TRBV7-9 and J is TRBJ2-7, with 9 bases identical to TRBD1. After removal of 5 bases from V and 3 bases from J, the junction contained 5 bases not matched to a gene. This CDR3 comprises 14 residues. Germline CDR1 and CDR2: SEHNR and FQNEAQ (reference sequence). The CDR3 DNA follows: TGTGCCAGCAGCCCGGGACAGGGAAACTACGAGCAGTACTTC. Translated: CASSPGQGNYEQYF.

The chain employs TRBV28 and TRBJ1-2; no definite D call. Trimming pared 2 bases from V and 5 bases from J, leaving 6 bases between. CDR1 is MDHEN, CDR2 SYDVKM, per germline. The length of the CDR3 is 12 residues. This CDR3 is CASSLIQYGYTF. The CDR3 DNA is TGTGCCAGCAGTTTAATACAGTATGGCTACACCTTC.

The chain uses TRBV19 and TRBJ1-1; the D gene is possibly TRBD1 (6 bases). The CDR3 length is 14 residues. V dropped 5 bases and J dropped 3 bases, with 13 bases sitting between them. The germline V gene has CDR1 LNHDA and CDR2 SQIVND (reference sequence). CDR3 coding DNA: TGTGCCAGTAGTGTAACAGGGATCGACACTGAAGCTTTCTTT. Translating gives CASSVTGIDTEAFF.